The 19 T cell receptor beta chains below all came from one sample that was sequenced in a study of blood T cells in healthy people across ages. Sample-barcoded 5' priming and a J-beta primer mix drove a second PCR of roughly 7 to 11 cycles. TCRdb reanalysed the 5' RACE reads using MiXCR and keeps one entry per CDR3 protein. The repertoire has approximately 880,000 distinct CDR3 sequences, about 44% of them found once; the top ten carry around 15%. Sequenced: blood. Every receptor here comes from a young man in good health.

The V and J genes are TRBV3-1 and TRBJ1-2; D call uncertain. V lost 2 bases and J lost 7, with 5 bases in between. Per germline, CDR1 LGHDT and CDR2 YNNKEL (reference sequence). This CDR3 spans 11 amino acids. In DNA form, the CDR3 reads TGTGCCAGCAGCCAAAAGGGTGGCTACACCTTC. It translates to CASSQKGGYTF.

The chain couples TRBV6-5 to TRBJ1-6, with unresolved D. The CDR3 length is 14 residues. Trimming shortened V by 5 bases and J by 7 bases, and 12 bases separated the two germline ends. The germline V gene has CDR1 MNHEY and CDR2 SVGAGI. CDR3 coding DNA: TGTGCCAGCAGTGGGGTGATGGACAATTCACCCCTCCACTTT. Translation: CASSGVMDNSPLHF.

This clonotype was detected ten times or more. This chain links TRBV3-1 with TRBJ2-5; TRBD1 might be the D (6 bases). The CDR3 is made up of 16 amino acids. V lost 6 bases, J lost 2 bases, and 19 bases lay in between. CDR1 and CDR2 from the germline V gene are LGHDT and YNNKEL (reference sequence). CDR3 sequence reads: CASRYTYWDKQETQYF. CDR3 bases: TGTGCCAGCAGATACACATATTGGGACAAGCAAGAGACCCAGTACTTC.

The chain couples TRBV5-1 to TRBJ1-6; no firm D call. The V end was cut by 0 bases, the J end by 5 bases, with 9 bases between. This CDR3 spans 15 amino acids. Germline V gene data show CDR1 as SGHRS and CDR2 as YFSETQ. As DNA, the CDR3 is TGCGCCAGCAGCTTGGCCGCACGGGATAATTCACCCCTCCACTTT. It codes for CASSLAARDNSPLHF.

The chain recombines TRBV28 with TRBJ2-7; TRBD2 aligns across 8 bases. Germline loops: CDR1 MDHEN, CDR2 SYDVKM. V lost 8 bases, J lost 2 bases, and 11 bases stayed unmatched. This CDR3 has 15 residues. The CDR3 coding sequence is TGTGCCAGCCTTGATCAAGCGGGGGCCGCCTACGAGCAGTACTTC. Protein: CASLDQAGAAYEQYF.

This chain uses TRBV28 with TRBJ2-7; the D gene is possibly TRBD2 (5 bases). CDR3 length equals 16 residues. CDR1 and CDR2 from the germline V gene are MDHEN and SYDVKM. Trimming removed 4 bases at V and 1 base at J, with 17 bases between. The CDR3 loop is CASSSYSKEESYEQYF. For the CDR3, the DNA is TGTGCCAGCAGTTCCTACTCTAAGGAGGAGTCCTACGAGCAGTACTTC. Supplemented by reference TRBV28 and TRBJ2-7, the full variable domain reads DVKVTQSSRYLVKRTGEKVFLECVQDMDHENMFWYRQDPGLGLRLIYFSYDVKMKEKGDIPEGYSVSREKKERFSLILESASTNQTSMYLCASSSYSKEESYEQYFGPGTRLTVT.

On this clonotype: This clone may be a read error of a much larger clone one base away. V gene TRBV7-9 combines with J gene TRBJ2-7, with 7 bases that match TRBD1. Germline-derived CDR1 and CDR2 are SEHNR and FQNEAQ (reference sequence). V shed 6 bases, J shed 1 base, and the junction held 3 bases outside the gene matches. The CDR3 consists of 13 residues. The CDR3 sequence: CASRWGQSYEQYF. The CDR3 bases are TGTGCCAGCAGGTGGGGACAGTCCTACGAGCAGTACTTC.

The CDR3 DNA reads as TGTGCCAGCAGCTTAGTTCAGACAGCCAACGATGAGCAGTTCTTC. Its translation is CASSLVQTANDEQFF. The chain employs TRBV7-9 and TRBJ2-1; weak D call: TRBD1 (5 bases). This CDR3 region has 15 residues. Per germline, CDR1 SEHNR and CDR2 FQNEAQ (reference sequence). Between the trimmed V and J ends, which lost 1 base and 8 bases, there was a span of 15 bases. The variable domain in full, with the rest retrieved from reference TRBV7-9 and TRBJ2-1, is DTGVSQNPRHKITKRGQNVTFRCDPISEHNRLYWYRQTLGQGPEFLTYFQNEAQLEKSRLLSDRFSAERPKGSFSTLEIQRTEQGDSAMYLCASSLVQTANDEQFFGPGTRLTVL.

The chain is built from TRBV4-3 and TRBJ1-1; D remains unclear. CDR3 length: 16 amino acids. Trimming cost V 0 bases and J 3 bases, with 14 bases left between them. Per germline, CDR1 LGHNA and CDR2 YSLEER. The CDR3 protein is CASSQDSQVFYTEAFF. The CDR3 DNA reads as TGCGCCAGCAGCCAAGATTCCCAGGTTTTCTACACTGAAGCTTTCTTT.

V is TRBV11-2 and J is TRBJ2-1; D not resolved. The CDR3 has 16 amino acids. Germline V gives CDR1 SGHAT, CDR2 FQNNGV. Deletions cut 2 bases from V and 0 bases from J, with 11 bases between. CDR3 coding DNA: TGTGCCAGCAGCTTAAAGATCGCGAGCTCCTACAATGAGCAGTTCTTC. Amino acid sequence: CASSLKIASSYNEQFF.

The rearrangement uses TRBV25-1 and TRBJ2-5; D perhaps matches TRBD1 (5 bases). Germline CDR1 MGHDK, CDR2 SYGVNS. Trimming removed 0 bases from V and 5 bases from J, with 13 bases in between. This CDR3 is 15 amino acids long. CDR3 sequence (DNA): TGTGCCAGCAGTGAATATTGGGGCGTCGGTGAGACCCAGTACTTC. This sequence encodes CASSEYWGVGETQYF.

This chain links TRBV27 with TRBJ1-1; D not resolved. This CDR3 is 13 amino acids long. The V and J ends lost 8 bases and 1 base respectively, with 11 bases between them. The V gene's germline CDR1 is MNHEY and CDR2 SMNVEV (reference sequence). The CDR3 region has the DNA TGTGCCAGCGGCCTCATGGGGAACACTGAAGCTTTCTTT. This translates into CASGLMGNTEAFF.

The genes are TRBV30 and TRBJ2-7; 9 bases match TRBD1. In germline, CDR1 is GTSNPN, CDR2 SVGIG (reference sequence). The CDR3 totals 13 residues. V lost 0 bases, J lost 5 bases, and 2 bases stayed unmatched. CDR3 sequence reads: CAWSVDRGDEQYF. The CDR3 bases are TGTGCCTGGAGTGTGGACAGGGGAGACGAGCAGTACTTC. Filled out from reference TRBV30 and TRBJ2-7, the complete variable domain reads SQTIHQWPATLVQPVGSPLSLECTVEGTSNPNLYWYRQAAGRGLQLLFYSVGIGQISSEVPQNLSASRPQDRQFILSSKKLLLSDSGFYLCAWSVDRGDEQYFGPGTRLTVT.

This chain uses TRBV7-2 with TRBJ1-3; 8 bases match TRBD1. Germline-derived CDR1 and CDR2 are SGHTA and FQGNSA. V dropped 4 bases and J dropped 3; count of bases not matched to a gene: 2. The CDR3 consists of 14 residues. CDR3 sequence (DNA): TGTGCCAGCAGCTACGACAGGGGTGGAAACACCATATATTTT. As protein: CASSYDRGGNTIYF.

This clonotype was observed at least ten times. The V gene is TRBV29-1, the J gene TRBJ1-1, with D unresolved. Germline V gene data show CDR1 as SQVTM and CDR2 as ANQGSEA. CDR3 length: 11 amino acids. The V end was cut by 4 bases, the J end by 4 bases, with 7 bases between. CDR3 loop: CSVGSSTEAFF. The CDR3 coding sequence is TGCAGCGTTGGATCCTCCACTGAAGCTTTCTTT. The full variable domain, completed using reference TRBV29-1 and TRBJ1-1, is SAVISQKPSRDICQRGTSLTIQCQVDSQVTMMFWYRQQPGQSLTLIATANQGSEATYESGFVIDKFPISRPNLTFSTLTVSNMSPEDSSIYLCSVGSSTEAFFGQGTRLTVV.

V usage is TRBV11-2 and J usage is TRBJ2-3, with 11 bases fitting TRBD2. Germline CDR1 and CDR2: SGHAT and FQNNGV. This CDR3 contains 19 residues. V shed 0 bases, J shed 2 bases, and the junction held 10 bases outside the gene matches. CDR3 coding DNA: TGTGCCAGCAGCTTAGATCAAATAAATAGCGGGGGGGCCACAGATACGCAGTATTTT. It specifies CASSLDQINSGGATDTQYF.

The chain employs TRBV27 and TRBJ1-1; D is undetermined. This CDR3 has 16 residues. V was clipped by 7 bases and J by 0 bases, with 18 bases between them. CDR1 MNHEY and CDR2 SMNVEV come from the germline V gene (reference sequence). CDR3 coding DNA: TGTGCCAGCACCGCGACCTTTGGGTTCATGAACACTGAAGCTTTCTTT. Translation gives CASTATFGFMNTEAFF.

CDR3 nucleotides: TGTGCCTGGAGTGTTGGGCTAGCGGTGGATACGCAGTATTTT. This encodes CAWSVGLAVDTQYF. The V gene is TRBV30, the J gene TRBJ2-3; 7 nucleotides line up with TRBD2. The V gene end was trimmed by 0 bases and the J gene end by 6 bases; junction bases not matched to a gene: 6. CDR1 and CDR2 from the germline V gene are GTSNPN and SVGIG (reference sequence). The CDR3 is 14 residues long.

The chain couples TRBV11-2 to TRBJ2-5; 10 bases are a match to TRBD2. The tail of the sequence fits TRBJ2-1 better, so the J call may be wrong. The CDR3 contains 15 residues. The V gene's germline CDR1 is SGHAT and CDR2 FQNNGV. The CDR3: CASSPVAGGQETQFF. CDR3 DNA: TGTGCCAGCAGCCCTGTAGCGGGGGGACAAGAGACCCAGTTCTTC.